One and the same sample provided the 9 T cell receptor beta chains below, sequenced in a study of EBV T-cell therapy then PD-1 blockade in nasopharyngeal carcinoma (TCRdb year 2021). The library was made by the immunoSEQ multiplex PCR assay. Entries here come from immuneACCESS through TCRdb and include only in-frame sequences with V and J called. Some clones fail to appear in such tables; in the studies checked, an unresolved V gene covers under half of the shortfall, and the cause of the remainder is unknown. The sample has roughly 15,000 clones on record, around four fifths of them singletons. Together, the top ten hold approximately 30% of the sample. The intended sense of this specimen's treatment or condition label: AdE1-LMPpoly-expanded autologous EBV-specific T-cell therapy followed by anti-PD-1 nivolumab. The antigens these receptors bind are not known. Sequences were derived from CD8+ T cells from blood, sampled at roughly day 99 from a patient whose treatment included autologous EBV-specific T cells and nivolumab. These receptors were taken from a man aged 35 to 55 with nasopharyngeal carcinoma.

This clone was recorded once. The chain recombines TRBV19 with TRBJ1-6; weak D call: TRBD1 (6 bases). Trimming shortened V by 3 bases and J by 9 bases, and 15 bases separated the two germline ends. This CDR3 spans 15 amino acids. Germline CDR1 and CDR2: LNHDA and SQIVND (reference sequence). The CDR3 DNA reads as TGTGCCAGTAGTATTATACAGGGAGGTAGTTCACCCCTCCACTTT. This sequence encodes CASSIIQGGSSPLHF.

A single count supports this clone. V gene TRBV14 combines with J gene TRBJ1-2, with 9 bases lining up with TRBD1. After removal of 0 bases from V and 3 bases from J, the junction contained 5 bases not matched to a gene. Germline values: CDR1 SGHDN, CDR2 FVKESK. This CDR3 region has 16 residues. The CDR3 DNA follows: TGTGCCAGCAGCCAAGACCCTGGGACAGGGCACTATGGCTACACCTTC. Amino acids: CASSQDPGTGHYGYTF.

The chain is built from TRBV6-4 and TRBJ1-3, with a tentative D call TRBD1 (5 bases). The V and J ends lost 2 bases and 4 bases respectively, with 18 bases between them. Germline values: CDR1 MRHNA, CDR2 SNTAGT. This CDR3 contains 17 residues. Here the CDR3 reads CASSDRTPDTKGNTIYF. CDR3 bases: TGTGCCAGCAGTGACCGGACACCGGACACGAAAGGAAACACCATATATTTT.

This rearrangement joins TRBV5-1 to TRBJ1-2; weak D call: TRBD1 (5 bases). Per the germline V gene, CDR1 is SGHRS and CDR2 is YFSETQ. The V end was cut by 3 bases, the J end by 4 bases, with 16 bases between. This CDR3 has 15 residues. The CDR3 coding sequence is TGCGCCAGCAGCTCCCCTGCTGACAGAATCTATGGCTACACCTTC. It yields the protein CASSSPADRIYGYTF.

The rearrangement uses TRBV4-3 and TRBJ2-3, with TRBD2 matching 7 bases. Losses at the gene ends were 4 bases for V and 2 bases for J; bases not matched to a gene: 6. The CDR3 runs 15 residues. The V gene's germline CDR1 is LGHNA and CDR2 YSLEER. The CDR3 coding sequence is TGCGCCAGCAGCCCCACGGGGGGTACCACAGATACGCAGTATTTT. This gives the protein CASSPTGGTTDTQYF.

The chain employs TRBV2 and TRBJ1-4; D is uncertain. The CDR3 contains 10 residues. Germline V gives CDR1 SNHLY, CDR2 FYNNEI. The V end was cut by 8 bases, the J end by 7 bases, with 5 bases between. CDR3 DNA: TGTGCCAGCTCACGTGAAAAACTGTTTTTT. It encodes CASSREKLFF.

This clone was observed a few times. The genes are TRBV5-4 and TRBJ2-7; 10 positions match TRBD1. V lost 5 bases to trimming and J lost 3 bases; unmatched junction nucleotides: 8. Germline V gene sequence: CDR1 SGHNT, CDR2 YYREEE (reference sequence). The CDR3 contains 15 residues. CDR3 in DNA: TGTGCCAGCAGTTCGGACAGGGGGGCAGGCTACGAGCAGTACTTC. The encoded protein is CASSSDRGAGYEQYF.

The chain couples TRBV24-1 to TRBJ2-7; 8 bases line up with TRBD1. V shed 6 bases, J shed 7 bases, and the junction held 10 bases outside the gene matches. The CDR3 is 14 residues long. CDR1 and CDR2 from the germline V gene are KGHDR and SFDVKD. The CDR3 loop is CATSRGGQGGEQYF. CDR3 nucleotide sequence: TGTGCCACCAGTCGCGGAGGACAGGGAGGTGAGCAGTACTTC.

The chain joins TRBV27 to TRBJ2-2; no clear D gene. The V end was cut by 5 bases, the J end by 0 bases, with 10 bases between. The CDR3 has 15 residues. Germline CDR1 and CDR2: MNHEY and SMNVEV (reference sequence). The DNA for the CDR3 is TGTGCCAGCAGTCCGCCAATTTCGAACACCGGGGAGCTGTTTTTT. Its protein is CASSPPISNTGELFF.